These T cell receptor beta chains were read from a single sample in a study of blood T cell repertoires in COVID-19. Produced via immunoSEQ multiplex PCR; TCRdb's table is partial and in-frame only. Here the sample spans about 190,000 clones, less than 90% being singletons. The material sequenced was peripheral blood. These receptor sequences come from a human donor in a cohort sampled during active COVID-19. The CDR3 runs from the conserved cysteine through the conserved F or W. The order of the fields is D gene, CDR3 length, V gene, clone size, J gene, CDR3 protein, CDR3 DNA. A D gene is named only where the DNA matches it firmly. Where a row states a size, it is once, few, many or the class of an expanded clone; other rows omit it.

d_call: .; cdr3_length: 13; v_call: TRBV3-1/TRBV3-2; clone_size: .; j_call: TRBJ2-2; cdr3_aa: CASSQTGPRELFF; cdr3_nt: TGTGCCAGCAGCCAGACAGGACCAAGGGAGCTGTTTTTT
d_call: .; cdr3_length: 14; v_call: TRBV19; clone_size: .; j_call: TRBJ1-6; cdr3_aa: CASSTQPTNSPLHF; cdr3_nt: TGTGCAAGTAGTACACAACCCACCAATTCACCCCTCCACTTT
d_call: .; cdr3_length: 14; v_call: TRBV5-1; clone_size: .; j_call: TRBJ1-1; cdr3_aa: CASSLRQDSPEAFF; cdr3_nt: TGCGCCAGCAGCTTGAGACAGGACTCGCCTGAAGCTTTCTTT
d_call: .; cdr3_length: 13; v_call: TRBV2; clone_size: .; j_call: TRBJ2-7; cdr3_aa: CASSDGTHYEQYF; cdr3_nt: TGTGCCAGCAGTGACGGGACACACTACGAGCAGTACTTC
d_call: .; cdr3_length: 15; v_call: TRBV6-5; clone_size: few; j_call: TRBJ2-1; cdr3_aa: CASKIGRSSYNEQFF; cdr3_nt: TGTGCCAGCAAAATAGGCCGGAGCTCCTACAATGAGCAGTTCTTC
d_call: TRBD1; cdr3_length: 12; v_call: TRBV18; clone_size: .; j_call: TRBJ2-7; cdr3_aa: CASSPGQGGQYF; cdr3_nt: TGTGCCAGCTCACCGGGACAGGGAGGGCAGTACTTC
d_call: TRBD1; cdr3_length: 15; v_call: TRBV6-2/TRBV6-3; clone_size: many; j_call: TRBJ1-2; cdr3_aa: CASSKAGTEVSRYTF; cdr3_nt: TGTGCCAGCAGTAAGGCCGGGACAGAGGTATCACGCTACACCTTC
d_call: TRBD1; cdr3_length: 11; v_call: TRBV30; clone_size: few; j_call: TRBJ1-2; cdr3_aa: CACDRALRYTF; cdr3_nt: TGTGCCTGCGACAGGGCGCTCCGCTACACCTTC
d_call: .; cdr3_length: 16; v_call: TRBV28; clone_size: .; j_call: TRBJ2-3; cdr3_aa: CASSKDYSPPSDTQYF; cdr3_nt: TGTGCCAGCAGCAAGGACTACTCTCCTCCCTCCGATACGCAGTATTTT
d_call: .; cdr3_length: 17; v_call: TRBV9; clone_size: .; j_call: TRBJ1-6; cdr3_aa: CASSPRTSENYNSPLHF; cdr3_nt: TGTGCCAGCAGCCCCCGGACATCTGAAAACTATAATTCACCCCTCCACTTT
d_call: .; cdr3_length: 14; v_call: TRBV7-6; clone_size: .; j_call: TRBJ2-1; cdr3_aa: CASSLRHRYNEQFF; cdr3_nt: TGTGCCAGCAGCCTGAGACACCGATACAATGAGCAGTTCTTC
d_call: TRBD1; cdr3_length: 15; v_call: TRBV7-3; clone_size: .; j_call: TRBJ1-1; cdr3_aa: CASSLRPTGGTEAFF; cdr3_nt: TGTGCCAGCAGCCTCAGGCCAACAGGGGGGACTGAAGCTTTCTTT
d_call: .; cdr3_length: 16; v_call: TRBV19; clone_size: .; j_call: TRBJ2-7; cdr3_aa: CASSIIPGQRNYEQYF; cdr3_nt: TGTGCCAGTAGTATAATACCCGGACAACGTAACTACGAGCAGTACTTC
d_call: .; cdr3_length: 14; v_call: TRBV28; clone_size: .; j_call: TRBJ1-4; cdr3_aa: CASSLGAANEKLFF; cdr3_nt: TGTGCCAGCAGTTTAGGTGCGGCTAATGAAAAACTGTTTTTT
d_call: .; cdr3_length: 13; v_call: TRBV19; clone_size: .; j_call: TRBJ1-6; cdr3_aa: CASSTDTNSPLHF; cdr3_nt: TGTGCCAGTAGTACCGACACTAATTCACCCCTCCACTTT
d_call: TRBD1; cdr3_length: 14; v_call: TRBV3-1/TRBV3-2; clone_size: .; j_call: TRBJ2-3; cdr3_aa: CASSRDRHTDTQYF; cdr3_nt: TGTGCCAGCAGCCGGGACAGGCACACAGATACGCAGTATTTT
d_call: .; cdr3_length: 13; v_call: TRBV7-9; clone_size: .; j_call: TRBJ1-2; cdr3_aa: CASSLTQVNGYTF; cdr3_nt: TGTGCCAGCAGCTTAACCCAGGTTAATGGCTACACCTTC
d_call: TRBD2; cdr3_length: 16; v_call: TRBV5-1; clone_size: once; j_call: TRBJ2-1; cdr3_aa: CASSLTSSGSFNEQFF; cdr3_nt: TGCGCCAGCAGCTTAACCTCTAGCGGTTCCTTTAATGAGCAGTTCTTC
d_call: .; cdr3_length: 15; v_call: TRBV7-7; clone_size: few; j_call: TRBJ2-2; cdr3_aa: CASTKGGSNTGELFF; cdr3_nt: TGTGCTAGCACCAAAGGAGGCAGCAACACCGGGGAGCTGTTTTTT
d_call: .; cdr3_length: 15; v_call: TRBV3-1/TRBV3-2; clone_size: .; j_call: TRBJ1-2; cdr3_aa: CASSQPTGQSYGYTF; cdr3_nt: TGTGCCAGCAGCCAACCCACCGGACAGTCCTATGGCTACACCTTC
d_call: .; cdr3_length: 16; v_call: TRBV11-2; clone_size: .; j_call: TRBJ2-2; cdr3_aa: CASSSTPRGPTGELFF; cdr3_nt: TGTGCCAGCAGCTCAACCCCCAGGGGTCCCACCGGGGAGCTGTTTTTT
d_call: .; cdr3_length: 16; v_call: TRBV4-2; clone_size: .; j_call: TRBJ2-3; cdr3_aa: CASSQGYRDSKDTQYF; cdr3_nt: TGTGCCAGCAGCCAAGGATATCGGGACTCGAAAGATACGCAGTATTTT
d_call: .; cdr3_length: 13; v_call: TRBV7-9; clone_size: .; j_call: TRBJ2-2; cdr3_aa: CAADGVDTGELFF; cdr3_nt: TGTGCCGCGGACGGGGTTGACACCGGGGAGCTGTTTTTT
d_call: TRBD1; cdr3_length: 17; v_call: TRBV4-1; clone_size: .; j_call: TRBJ2-4; cdr3_aa: CASSQARQGVRRNIQYF; cdr3_nt: TGCGCCAGCAGCCAAGCAAGACAGGGGGTGAGGAGAAACATTCAGTACTTC
d_call: TRBD1; cdr3_length: 15; v_call: TRBV3-1/TRBV3-2; clone_size: .; j_call: TRBJ2-7; cdr3_aa: CASSEQTGVEYEQYF; cdr3_nt: TGTGCCAGCAGCGAACAGACAGGGGTGGAATACGAGCAGTACTTC
d_call: .; cdr3_length: 11; v_call: TRBV20-1; clone_size: .; j_call: TRBJ1-2; cdr3_aa: CSASGVYGYTF; cdr3_nt: TGCAGTGCTAGTGGCGTCTATGGCTACACCTTC
d_call: TRBD1; cdr3_length: 13; v_call: TRBV3-1/TRBV3-2; clone_size: .; j_call: TRBJ1-3; cdr3_aa: CASRDRAGNTIYF; cdr3_nt: TGTGCCAGCAGAGACAGGGCCGGAAACACCATATATTTT
d_call: .; cdr3_length: 13; v_call: TRBV18; clone_size: .; j_call: TRBJ2-7; cdr3_aa: CASSPGGVDEQYF; cdr3_nt: TGTGCCAGCTCACCGGGGGGAGTCGACGAGCAGTACTTC
d_call: .; cdr3_length: 13; v_call: TRBV7-9; clone_size: .; j_call: TRBJ2-1; cdr3_aa: CASTLGPRGVQFF; cdr3_nt: TGTGCCAGCACCTTGGGTCCTCGCGGTGTGCAGTTCTTC
d_call: .; cdr3_length: 12; v_call: TRBV2; clone_size: .; j_call: TRBJ1-1; cdr3_aa: CAGAPRGPEAFF; cdr3_nt: TGTGCCGGGGCCCCGAGAGGACCTGAAGCTTTCTTT
d_call: TRBD1; cdr3_length: 17; v_call: TRBV27; clone_size: .; j_call: TRBJ1-4; cdr3_aa: CASSFAKGGRTNEKLFF; cdr3_nt: TGTGCCAGCAGTTTCGCTAAAGGGGGCAGGACTAATGAAAAACTGTTTTTT
d_call: .; cdr3_length: 13; v_call: TRBV29-1; clone_size: .; j_call: TRBJ2-5; cdr3_aa: CSGGQSSGETQYF; cdr3_nt: TGCAGCGGAGGACAGTCATCGGGCGAGACCCAGTACTTC
d_call: .; cdr3_length: 13; v_call: TRBV9; clone_size: .; j_call: TRBJ2-1; cdr3_aa: CASSSRVLNEQFF; cdr3_nt: TGTGCCAGCAGCTCTCGGGTGTTGAATGAGCAGTTCTTC
d_call: TRBD2; cdr3_length: 16; v_call: TRBV14; clone_size: .; j_call: TRBJ2-1; cdr3_aa: CASSKLSGRAPNEQFF; cdr3_nt: TGTGCCAGCAGCAAGCTTAGCGGGAGGGCCCCCAATGAGCAGTTCTTC
d_call: TRBD1; cdr3_length: 13; v_call: TRBV3-1/TRBV3-2; clone_size: .; j_call: TRBJ2-5; cdr3_aa: CASSLRQGETQYF; cdr3_nt: TGTGCCAGCAGCCTTCGACAGGGGGAGACCCAGTACTTC
d_call: .; cdr3_length: 13; v_call: TRBV24-1; clone_size: once; j_call: TRBJ1-2; cdr3_aa: CATSDPTRAGYTF; cdr3_nt: TGTGCCACCAGTGATCCGACTAGGGCTGGCTACACCTTC
d_call: .; cdr3_length: 13; v_call: TRBV9; clone_size: once; j_call: TRBJ1-6; cdr3_aa: CASSEGQGSPLHF; cdr3_nt: TGTGCCAGCAGCGAAGGGCAGGGGTCACCCCTCCACTTT
d_call: .; cdr3_length: 14; v_call: TRBV28; clone_size: .; j_call: TRBJ2-5; cdr3_aa: CASSQLQRQETQYF; cdr3_nt: TGTGCCAGCAGTCAACTGCAGCGGCAAGAGACCCAGTACTTC
d_call: .; cdr3_length: 15; v_call: TRBV28; clone_size: .; j_call: TRBJ1-2; cdr3_aa: CASSLTTTSYYGYTF; cdr3_nt: TGTGCCAGCAGTTTAACCACGACTTCTTACTATGGCTACACCTTC
d_call: .; cdr3_length: 15; v_call: TRBV7-2; clone_size: .; j_call: TRBJ2-1; cdr3_aa: CASSLVADSYNEQFF; cdr3_nt: TGTGCCAGCAGCTTAGTAGCGGACTCCTACAATGAGCAGTTCTTC
d_call: .; cdr3_length: 12; v_call: TRBV5-1; clone_size: .; j_call: TRBJ2-3; cdr3_aa: CASSSAGGTQYF; cdr3_nt: TGCGCCAGCAGCTCTGCAGGCGGGACGCAGTATTTT
d_call: TRBD1; cdr3_length: 13; v_call: TRBV6-6; clone_size: .; j_call: TRBJ1-6; cdr3_aa: CASSQGQGVTLHF; cdr3_nt: TGTGCCAGCAGCCAGGGACAGGGGGTGACCCTCCACTTT
d_call: .; cdr3_length: 14; v_call: TRBV7-9; clone_size: .; j_call: TRBJ1-1; cdr3_aa: CASSLSAATEGAFF; cdr3_nt: TGTGCCAGCAGCTTATCCGCGGCCACCGAGGGAGCTTTCTTT
d_call: .; cdr3_length: 12; v_call: TRBV12-3/TRBV12-4; clone_size: .; j_call: TRBJ2-7; cdr3_aa: CASSLSLSGQYF; cdr3_nt: TGTGCCAGCAGTTTATCGTTGTCAGGACAGTACTTC
d_call: .; cdr3_length: 18; v_call: TRBV24-1; clone_size: .; j_call: TRBJ2-1; cdr3_aa: CATSDLAISGSSYNEQFF; cdr3_nt: TGTGCCACCAGTGATTTGGCGATTAGCGGCAGCTCCTACAATGAGCAGTTCTTC
d_call: .; cdr3_length: 13; v_call: TRBV27; clone_size: .; j_call: TRBJ2-1; cdr3_aa: CASRSGVVGEQFF; cdr3_nt: TGTGCCAGCAGATCCGGGGTTGTGGGTGAGCAGTTCTTC
d_call: TRBD2; cdr3_length: 15; v_call: TRBV6-5; clone_size: .; j_call: TRBJ2-2; cdr3_aa: CASRRSGANTGELFF; cdr3_nt: TGTGCCAGCAGGCGTAGCGGGGCGAACACCGGGGAGCTGTTTTTT
d_call: TRBD2; cdr3_length: 15; v_call: TRBV5-1; clone_size: .; j_call: TRBJ2-3; cdr3_aa: CASSLRGGKTDTQYF; cdr3_nt: TGCGCCAGCAGCCTCCGGGGGGGAAAGACAGATACGCAGTATTTT
d_call: .; cdr3_length: 14; v_call: TRBV18; clone_size: .; j_call: TRBJ1-2; cdr3_aa: CASSQLQSNYGYTF; cdr3_nt: TGTGCCAGCTCGCAGTTACAGTCGAACTATGGCTACACCTTC
d_call: .; cdr3_length: 14; v_call: TRBV5-1; clone_size: once; j_call: TRBJ1-1; cdr3_aa: CASAVGGLNTEAFF; cdr3_nt: TGCGCCAGCGCCGTTGGGGGCCTGAACACTGAAGCTTTCTTT
d_call: .; cdr3_length: 13; v_call: TRBV24-1; clone_size: once; j_call: TRBJ2-5; cdr3_aa: CAVLTRSWETQYF; cdr3_nt: TGTGCCGTGCTGACTAGATCTTGGGAGACCCAGTACTTC
d_call: TRBD2; cdr3_length: 14; v_call: TRBV15; clone_size: .; j_call: TRBJ2-5; cdr3_aa: CATSEGRGEGTQYF; cdr3_nt: TGTGCCACCAGCGAGGGACGCGGGGAGGGGACCCAGTACTTC
d_call: .; cdr3_length: 14; v_call: TRBV7-8; clone_size: .; j_call: TRBJ1-2; cdr3_aa: CASSPGRGNYGYTF; cdr3_nt: TGTGCCAGCAGCCCAGGGCGGGGAAACTATGGCTACACCTTC
d_call: .; cdr3_length: 18; v_call: TRBV4-1; clone_size: .; j_call: TRBJ1-5; cdr3_aa: CASSPGGSQLLSNQPQHF; cdr3_nt: TGCGCCAGCAGCCCCGGCGGCAGCCAACTCTTAAGCAATCAGCCCCAGCATTTT
d_call: TRBD1; cdr3_length: 15; v_call: TRBV7-6; clone_size: .; j_call: TRBJ1-4; cdr3_aa: CASSVTGGVDEKLFF; cdr3_nt: TGTGCCAGCAGCGTAACAGGGGGCGTAGATGAAAAACTGTTTTTT
d_call: .; cdr3_length: 11; v_call: TRBV6-5; clone_size: .; j_call: TRBJ2-1; cdr3_aa: CASRSVYEQFF; cdr3_nt: TGTGCCAGCAGATCTGTCTATGAGCAGTTCTTC
d_call: .; cdr3_length: 14; v_call: TRBV2; clone_size: few; j_call: TRBJ2-3; cdr3_aa: CASSELHAGDTQYF; cdr3_nt: TGTGCCAGCAGTGAGCTCCATGCGGGAGATACGCAGTATTTT
d_call: .; cdr3_length: 14; v_call: TRBV7-2; clone_size: .; j_call: TRBJ1-6; cdr3_aa: CASRPTAYNSPLHF; cdr3_nt: TGTGCCAGCAGACCGACAGCTTATAATTCACCCCTCCACTTT
d_call: .; cdr3_length: 16; v_call: TRBV11-3; clone_size: .; j_call: TRBJ2-3; cdr3_aa: CASSFSRGGFPDTQYF; cdr3_nt: TGTGCCAGCAGCTTTTCAAGGGGTGGTTTCCCAGATACGCAGTATTTT
d_call: .; cdr3_length: 15; v_call: TRBV7-9; clone_size: once; j_call: TRBJ1-6; cdr3_aa: CASSLRAGSNSPLHF; cdr3_nt: TGTGCCAGCAGCTTAAGGGCAGGGTCGAATTCACCCCTCCACTTT